Below, one T cell receptor (beta chain) is given with its context. Its antigen remains unknown. This specimen comes from a study of cytomegalovirus exposure and HLA in healthy donors. The CDR3 contains 13 residues. V was cut by 7 bases and J by 6 bases, with 15 bases left in between. Looked up from germline, CDR1 is ENHRY and CDR2 is SYGVKD. Notes on the study in general: The authors reported that TCR beta sequences could predict HLA-A and HLA-B alleles. These predictions were accurate for most subjects in the first cohort. Earlier results showed most TCR beta V segments being productive about 87% or about 30% of the time. The listing of 160 or so TCR beta chains classed them as cytomegalovirus-associated.

13 Jbeta primers and 60 Vbeta primers were used for the PCR. Authors' methods: A follow-up analysis tallied about 80 million unique TCR beta chains, roughly 10 million shared. Some clones are missing from TCRdb's copy, which holds only in-frame ones; the method was immunoSEQ multiplex PCR. Clonal size and the V and J genes are those of that table, whereas D and trimming came from the DNA. The sample has around 140,000 clones; approximately 65% are singletons. The V gene is TRBV10-3, the J gene TRBJ1-1, with a tentative D call TRBD1 (5 bases). The sample taken for sequencing was PBMCs. This TCR came from a woman aged 55-69 years in good health and CMV-seronegative. CDR3 bases: TGTGCCATCAACCCGGGGGGGTGGGCTGAAGCTTTCTTT. This sequence encodes CAINPGGWAEAFF.